This TCR beta chain came from a study of PD-1 blockade in classical Hodgkin lymphoma. Overall study results and limits: Repertoire difference causes, possibly disease activity or prior therapy, remain undefined. CD8+ TCR diversity did not rise significantly by C4D1, unlike CD4+.

Repertoires were generated with immunoSEQ multiplex PCR, while TCRdb's copy carries only in-frame clones and drops some. The repertoire has some 18,000 clones, roughly 83% of them found once; the top ten carry 15% to 20%. Germline V CDR1 and CDR2: GTSNPN, SVGIG (reference sequence). The CDR3 covers 13 residues. V gave up 7 bases and J gave up 8 bases, with 20 bases separating them. Every patient relapsed after autologous stem cell transplantation, and brentuximab vedotin exposure varied. As to this clone: Its antigen is as yet unknown.

The input for sequencing was peripheral blood mononuclear cells (PBMCs), taken before the second cycle of nivolumab. The sequence came from a human donor with classical Hodgkin lymphoma. This chain uses TRBV30 with TRBJ1-2; D remains unclear. CDR3 in amino acids: CASSPGYLGGYTF. The CDR3 DNA follows: TGTGCCTCGTCTCCAGGTTACCTGGGAGGCTACACCTTC.